These 12 T cell receptor beta chains were all obtained from the same sample, sequenced in a study of naive and memory T cell subsets. For blood and skin samples, reverse transcription used TCR alpha and beta constant primers. One entry per CDR3 protein results from TCRdb running MiXCR on the 5' RACE reads. There are 20,000 to 30,000 distinct CDR3 sequences in the sample; under 25% occur only once, and around 2% lies in the top ten. Adult healthy volunteers gave 2.5 ml peripheral blood for whole-blood RNA. These receptors were collected from a female donor in good health.

This clonotype was found many times. The chain recombines TRBV7-8 with TRBJ2-2; D possibly matches TRBD1 or TRBD2 (5 bases each). Germline-derived CDR1 and CDR2 are SGHVS and FQNEAQ. The CDR3 runs to 14 residues. V shed 3 bases and J shed 7 bases, with 12 bases lying between them. The CDR3 is CASSFGAGHGELFF. DNA of the CDR3: TGTGCCAGCAGCTTTGGGGCGGGCCACGGGGAGCTGTTTTTT.

This clonotype has a count of ten or more. This rearrangement joins TRBV29-1 to TRBJ2-1, with 8 bases that match TRBD2. Germline-derived CDR1 and CDR2 are SQVTM and ANQGSEA. The trim removed 7 bases at V and 5 bases at J, leaving 10 bases unmatched. The CDR3 has 14 residues. The CDR3 nucleotides are TGCAGCGCGTACCGGTGGCGGGAGGACAATGAGCAGTTCTTC. It translates to CSAYRWREDNEQFF.

The V call is TRBV12-3 or TRBV12-4, the J call TRBJ1-2; D gene uncertain. CDR3 size: 13 residues. V lost 5 bases and J lost 8, with 15 bases in between. The CDR3 loop reads CASSQSGVGGYTF. CDR3 bases: TGTGCCAGCAGTCAAAGCGGGGTAGGAGGCTACACCTTC.

J is TRBJ2-5 and V is TRBV7-9, with D possibly called TRBD1 or TRBD2 (5 bases each). V lost 5 bases to trimming and J lost 3 bases, with 13 bases between them. CDR1 is SEHNR and CDR2 is FQNEAQ in the germline V gene (reference sequence). The CDR3 runs 14 residues. The CDR3 DNA is TGTGCCAGCAGCCTAAGGGACCCCAAAGAGACCCAGTACTTC. Translating it yields CASSLRDPKETQYF. Complete variable domain (other parts from reference TRBV7-9 and TRBJ2-5): DTGVSQNPRHKITKRGQNVTFRCDPISEHNRLYWYRQTLGQGPEFLTYFQNEAQLEKSRLLSDRFSAERPKGSFSTLEIQRTEQGDSAMYLCASSLRDPKETQYFGPGTRLLVL.

The chain is built from TRBV20-1 and TRBJ2-3, with D unresolved. The V gene lost 4 bases and the J gene lost 0 bases, with 8 bases spanning the gap. Germline V gene sequence: CDR1 DFQATT, CDR2 SNEGSKA (reference sequence). There are 13 residues in the CDR3. DNA of the CDR3: TGCAGTGCTACCCTCGGGAGCACAGATACGCAGTATTTT. This translates into CSATLGSTDTQYF.

This clonotype has only one observation. This sequence joins TRBV6-1 and TRBJ1-1, with D possibly TRBD1 on 5 matching bases. Trimming pared 10 bases from V and 7 bases from J, leaving 13 bases between. The CDR3 is 11 amino acids. The germline V gene encodes CDR1 MNHNS and CDR2 SASEGT. CDR3 DNA: TGTGCCATCCTCGATGGGGGTGAAGCTTTCTTT. Protein sequence: CAILDGGEAFF.

The chain combines TRBV6-6 with TRBJ2-1; 9 nucleotides align to TRBD1. Trimming took 3 bases from V and 7 from J; bases not matched to a gene: 1. The CDR3 has 13 amino acids. Germline V gene sequence: CDR1 MNHNY, CDR2 SVGAGI (reference sequence). CDR3 DNA: TGTGCCAGCAGTTATGGGACAGGGAATGAGCAGTTCTTC. Protein sequence: CASSYGTGNEQFF.

The genes are TRBV29-1 and TRBJ1-1; 7 nucleotides agree with TRBD1. The junction had 3 bases not matched to a gene; V was cut back by 7 bases and J by 1 base. Germline V CDR1 and CDR2: SQVTM, ANQGSEA. The CDR3 contains 12 residues. This CDR3 is CSAHRGNTEAFF. In nucleotides, the CDR3 is TGCAGCGCCCACAGGGGGAACACTGAAGCTTTCTTT.

Of note for this clonotype: A much larger clone differs by one base, so this may be a read error. The rearrangement links TRBV6-6 to TRBJ1-1, with D possibly matching TRBD1 (5 bases). Trimming took 4 bases from V and 13 from J, leaving 16 bases between them. Germline V gives CDR1 MNHNY, CDR2 SVGAGI (reference sequence). This CDR3 spans 12 amino acids. CDR3 region: CASSLGPTLVFF. CDR3 nucleotides: TGTGCCAGCAGTTTGGGACCTACGCTGGTTTTCTTT.

This clonotype counts as medium-sized. This chain uses TRBV11-3 with TRBJ1-2; 8 nucleotides agree with TRBD1. The V gene's germline CDR1 is SGHNT and CDR2 YENEEA. V was clipped by 5 bases and J by 8 bases; unmatched bases: 16. The CDR3 loop spans 16 amino acids. The CDR3: CASSTPRPPGTGGYTF. The DNA for the CDR3 is TGTGCCAGCAGCACGCCCCGCCCTCCGGGGACAGGCGGCTACACCTTC.

The chain has TRBV29-1 and TRBJ2-2, with D tentatively TRBD2 (6 bases). Germline lookup yields CDR1 SQVTM and CDR2 ANQGSEA. CDR3 length equals 14 residues. The germline V and J ends were trimmed by 5 bases and 5 bases, with 15 bases remaining between them. CDR3 in amino acids: CSVKAQGGTGELFF. CDR3 DNA: TGCAGCGTTAAGGCGCAGGGAGGAACCGGGGAGCTGTTTTTT.

The table lists this clonotype with many counts. An end of the junction differs from the germline gene, which may be a read error. The chain couples TRBV18 to TRBJ1-1, with a possible D match to TRBD1 (5 bases). This CDR3 contains 11 residues. Germline CDR1 is KGHSH and CDR2 is LQKENI. The CDR3 region is CASSTAGEIVF. CDR3 DNA sequence: TGTGCCAGCTCAACTGCGGGGGAAATTGTCTTT.